This TCR beta chain is from a study of blood T cells in healthy people across ages. Study-level information: Template switching caught about one barcoded beta molecule for each two T cells.

Study results and caveats: It was not possible, with unsorted PBMCs, to conclusively compare naive and antigen-experienced cells.

Primers used in a second PCR of about 6 to 12 cycles were a sample-barcoded 5' primer and a J-beta primer mix. A single record per CDR3 protein comes from TCRdb applying MiXCR to the 5' RACE reads. The repertoire holds some 1.8 million distinct CDR3 sequences, about 39% seen once, with 23% in the top ten. The CDR3 runs to 15 residues. The V and J ends lost 1 base and 2 bases respectively, with 11 bases between them. CDR1 and CDR2 from the germline V gene are SGHKS and YYEKEE (reference sequence). This clonotype has just a few counts. Its antigen remains unidentified. This sequence was found in a human donor in good health. The chain joins TRBV5-5 to TRBJ2-3; D is perhaps TRBD1 (7 bases). Material for sequencing was blood. The CDR3 sequence: CASSLSRGDTDTQYF. CDR3 DNA: TGTGCCAGCAGCTTGAGCAGGGGGGACACAGATACGCAGTATTTT.